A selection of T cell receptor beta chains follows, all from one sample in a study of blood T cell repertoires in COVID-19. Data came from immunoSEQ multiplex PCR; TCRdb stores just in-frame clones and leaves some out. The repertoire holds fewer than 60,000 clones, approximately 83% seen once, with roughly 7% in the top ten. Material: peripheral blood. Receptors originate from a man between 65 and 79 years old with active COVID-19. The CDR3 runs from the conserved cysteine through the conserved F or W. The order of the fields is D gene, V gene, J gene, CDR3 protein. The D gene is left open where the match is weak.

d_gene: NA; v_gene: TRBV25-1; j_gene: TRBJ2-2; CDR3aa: CASSDWNTGELFF
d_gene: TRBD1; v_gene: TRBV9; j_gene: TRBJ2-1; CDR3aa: CASSVAGQPYNEQFF
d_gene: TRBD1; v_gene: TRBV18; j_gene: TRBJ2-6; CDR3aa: CASSLEPGGISGANVLTF
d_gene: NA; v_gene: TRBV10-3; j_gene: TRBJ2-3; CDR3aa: CAISVTGERGTQYF
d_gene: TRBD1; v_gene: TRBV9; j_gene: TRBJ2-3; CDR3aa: CASSVVGTGITDTQYF
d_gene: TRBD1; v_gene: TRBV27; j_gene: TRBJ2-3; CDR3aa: CASSNSPGQGRDTQYF
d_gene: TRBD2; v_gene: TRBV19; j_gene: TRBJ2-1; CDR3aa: CASSPTSGGLSYNEQFF
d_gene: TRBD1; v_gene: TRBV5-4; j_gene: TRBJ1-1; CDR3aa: CASSGTAPTEAFF
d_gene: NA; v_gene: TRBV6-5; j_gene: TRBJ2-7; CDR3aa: CASSYFPGEYEQYF
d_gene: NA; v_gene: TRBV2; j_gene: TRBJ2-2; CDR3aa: CASSADLEGTGELFF
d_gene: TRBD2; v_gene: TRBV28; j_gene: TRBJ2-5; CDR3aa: CASSGAGGASETQYF
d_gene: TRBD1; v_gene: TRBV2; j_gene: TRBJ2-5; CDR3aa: CASSVFQGAYETQYF
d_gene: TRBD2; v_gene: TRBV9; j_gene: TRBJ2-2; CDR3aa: CASSVSSGGPTGELFF
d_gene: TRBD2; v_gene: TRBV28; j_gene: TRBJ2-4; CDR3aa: CASSLSASGGGSVQYF
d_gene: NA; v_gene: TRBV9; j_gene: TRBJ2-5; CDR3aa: CASSVVGSETQYF
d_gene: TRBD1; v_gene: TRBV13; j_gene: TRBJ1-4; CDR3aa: CASSKGGWGEKLFF
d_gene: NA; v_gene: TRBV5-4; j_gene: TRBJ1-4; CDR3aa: CASSFEREKLFF
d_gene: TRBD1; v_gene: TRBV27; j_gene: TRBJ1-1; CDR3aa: CASNRQGNAEAFF